The following is a T cell receptor (beta chain) sequence with its context. Its antigen is undetermined. Data came from immunoSEQ multiplex PCR; TCRdb stores just in-frame clones and leaves some out. The sample has a few hundred thousand clones, 95% to 96% seen once. The CDR3 is made up of 15 amino acids. From germline, CDR1 is MDHEN and CDR2 SYDVKM. The V gene end was trimmed by 4 bases and the J gene end by 6 bases; junction bases not matched to a gene: 7. Terminally differentiated effector memory CD45RA+ cells were excluded by CCR7 positive selection of CD45RO-negative cells. This specimen comes from a study of shared clonotypes between healthy human individuals. Whole-study findings and limits: The authors expected sequencing depth to affect clonotype sharing among donors. A limitation of the genetic and exposure-history diversity represented arose from few donors.

The chain has TRBV28 and TRBJ1-3, with TRBD1 matching over 9 bases. The sequence derives from a woman aged 25 to 39 in good health. The specimen sequenced was naive CD8+ T cells sorted from blood. In nucleotides, the CDR3 is TGTGCCAGCAGTTCCAACAGGGGGCATTTAAACACCATATATTTT. It translates to CASSSNRGHLNTIYF.